This TCR beta chain derives from a study of T cells in Graves' hyperthyroidism and ophthalmopathy. Overall study: It was at initial diagnosis, before any treatment, that peripheral blood was collected.

Amplified TCR beta CDR3 regions came from RNA transcripts. Using the HTBI primer set, a first-round RT-PCR was run on the TCR CDR3. TCRdb re-analysed the multiplex PCR reads in MiXCR, keeping a single row per CDR3 protein. The table lists approximately 400,000 distinct CDR3 sequences, about 15% of them singletons. In germline, CDR1 is ENHRY, CDR2 SYGVKD. This CDR3 has 15 amino acids. V was pared by 3 bases and J by 2 bases, with 13 bases between. This clonotype was sampled from a woman between 18 and 30 years old with Graves' hyperthyroidism that later progressed to Graves' ophthalmopathy. The sequenced sample was blood. The chain joins TRBV10-3 to TRBJ2-5; D might be TRBD1 (5 bases). The CDR3 is CAISESQGRQETQYF. CDR3 in DNA: TGTGCCATCAGTGAATCTCAGGGAAGGCAAGAGACCCAGTACTTC.